This passage covers 25 T cell receptor beta chains from one sample sequenced in a study of blood T cell repertoires in COVID-19. Produced via immunoSEQ multiplex PCR; TCRdb's table is partial and in-frame only. This sample has 150,000 to 200,000 clones, with around 81% found just once. The sample comprised peripheral blood. The receptors here all came from a human donor with acute or convalescent COVID-19. The donor label of this sample is uncertain.

The chain joins TRBV28 to TRBJ2-5; D call uncertain. Trimming cost V 3 bases and J 7 bases, with 9 bases left between them. The germline CDR1 and CDR2 sequences are MDHEN and SYDVKM. The CDR3 runs 12 residues. CDR3 amino acids: CASSLRGVTQYF. The CDR3 DNA sequence: TGTGCCAGCAGTTTGCGTGGAGTGACCCAGTACTTC.

The chain is built from TRBV2 and TRBJ1-1, with 7 bases lining up with TRBD1. The CDR3 length is 14 residues. Germline V CDR1 and CDR2: SNHLY, FYNNEI. V trimming: 8 bases; J trimming: 9 bases; junction bases outside the gene matches: 15. The CDR3 DNA is TGTGCCAGCGTCAATCCGGGACAGCAAAAAAAAGCTTTCTTT. Protein product: CASVNPGQQKKAFF.

As DNA, the CDR3 is TGTGCCAGCAGCCCCTCTAGCGGGGGGCCAGGTACGCAGTATTTT. Translated: CASSPSSGGPGTQYF. This sequence joins TRBV2 and TRBJ2-3; 11 bases align to TRBD2. The CDR3 is 15 amino acids. Trimming at V came to 6 bases and at J to 8 bases, leaving 10 bases not matched to a gene. Germline CDR1 reads SNHLY; CDR2 reads FYNNEI.

V is TRBV5-4 and J is TRBJ1-2, with D possibly TRBD1 on 5 matching bases. Germline loops: CDR1 SGHNT, CDR2 YYREEE (reference sequence). With 0 bases removed from V and 5 bases from J, the gap between germline ends came to 11 bases. This CDR3 has 14 amino acids. This CDR3 is CASSLGQSSYGYTF. DNA for the CDR3: TGTGCCAGCAGCTTGGGACAGAGTTCATATGGCTACACCTTC. Based on the CDR3 plus reference TRBV5-4 and TRBJ1-2, the full variable domain is ETGVTQSPTHLIKTRGQQVTLRCSSQSGHNTVSWYQQALGQGPQFIFQYYREEENGRGNFPPRFSGLQFPNYSSELNVNALELDDSALYLCASSLGQSSYGYTFGSGTRLTVV.

The genes are TRBV19 and TRBJ2-7; D is possibly TRBD1 (5 bases). The V gene lost 3 bases and the J gene lost 6 bases, with 12 bases spanning the gap. This CDR3 has 13 residues. The germline V gene has CDR1 LNHDA and CDR2 SQIVND (reference sequence). The CDR3 DNA sequence: TGTGCCAGTAGTATTGGTCAGGGTGCCGAGCAGTACTTC. Its protein is CASSIGQGAEQYF.

V usage is TRBV4-2 and J usage is TRBJ1-1, with 7 positions matching TRBD1. There are 13 residues in the CDR3. Germline trimming cut 0 bases from V and 10 bases from J; bases unmatched to any gene: 5. The germline gives CDR1 LGHNA, CDR2 YNFKEQ. CDR3 DNA: TGTGCCAGCAGCCAAGAAACGAGGGGGCGAGCTTTCTTT. It codes for CASSQETRGRAFF.

This rearrangement joins TRBV27 to TRBJ2-7; D possibly corresponds to TRBD1 (6 bases). This CDR3 spans 14 amino acids. Trimming cost V 6 bases and J 0 bases, with 12 bases left between them. Germline CDR1 reads MNHEY; CDR2 reads SMNVEV (reference sequence). The CDR3 coding sequence is TGTGCCAGCAGGCTGAGACAGGCCTCCTACGAGCAGTACTTC. Its protein is CASRLRQASYEQYF.

J is TRBJ2-2 and V is TRBV11-2, with D tentatively TRBD1 (6 bases). Per germline, CDR1 SGHAT and CDR2 FQNNGV. The CDR3 is 15 residues long. Deletions cut 3 bases from V and 4 bases from J, with 12 bases between. The CDR3 reads CASSLGAWGTGELFF. The CDR3 coding sequence is TGTGCCAGCAGCTTGGGGGCCTGGGGCACCGGGGAGCTGTTTTTT.

The DNA of the CDR3 is TGTGCCAGCAGCTTCGACGGGGTGGGGTCCGAGCAGTACTTC. Translation gives CASSFDGVGSEQYF. This chain joins TRBV7-9 and TRBJ2-7; a possible D gene is TRBD2 (5 bases). Trimming stripped 3 bases from V and 6 bases from J, with 15 bases between. CDR1 is SEHNR, CDR2 FQNEAQ, per germline (reference sequence). There are 14 residues in the CDR3.

This clone has more than one count but fewer than ten. V is TRBV23-1 and J is TRBJ2-1, with D perhaps matching TRBD1 (6 bases). TRBV23-1 is sorted into the ORF group, with uncertain function. The V end was cut by 0 bases, the J end by 8 bases, with 20 bases between. CDR3 length: 17 residues. The CDR3 DNA is TGCGCCAGCAGTCAATCACGGGGACAAAGTAGATTCCATGAGCAGTTCTTC. It encodes CASSQSRGQSRFHEQFF.

This clone came up a few times. The sample holds other DNA sequences that translate to the same CDR3. The V and J genes are TRBV5-1 and TRBJ2-3, with 10 nucleotides matching TRBD2. Trimming removed 4 bases from V and 1 base from J; junction bases left unmatched: 6. The CDR3 has 16 amino acids. CDR1 and CDR2 from the germline V gene are SGHRS and YFSETQ. The CDR3 nucleotides read TGCGCCAGCAGCCTCGGCGGGACTAGCGGCACAGATACGCAGTATTTT. Its protein product is CASSLGGTSGTDTQYF.

This chain links TRBV18 with TRBJ1-4; D is uncertain. Looked up from germline, CDR1 is KGHSH and CDR2 is LQKENI. Trimming took off 5 bases at V and 1 base at J, with 11 bases between the two ends. The CDR3 runs to 15 residues. CDR3 coding DNA: TGTGCCAGCTCATCCTCGGGGATAACTAATGAAAAACTGTTTTTT. Protein: CASSSSGITNEKLFF.

V gene TRBV4-2 combines with J gene TRBJ2-2, with 9 bases lining up with TRBD1. V lost 1 base, J lost 5 bases, and 2 bases stayed unmatched. The length of the CDR3 is 15 residues. Germline-derived CDR1 and CDR2 are LGHNA and YNFKEQ. The CDR3 DNA follows: TGTGCCAGCAGCCAAGGGACAGGGGTTACCGGGGAGCTGTTTTTT. It translates to CASSQGTGVTGELFF.

About this clone itself: Distinct nucleotide sequences in the sample also encode this CDR3. The chain is built from TRBV29-1 and TRBJ1-2, with 11 bases fitting TRBD1. Germline V gene data show CDR1 as SQVTM and CDR2 as ANQGSEA. The CDR3 covers 12 residues. J lost 4 bases, V lost 6 bases, and 1 base had no gene match. The CDR3 sequence is CSVGQGAYGYTF. The CDR3 DNA reads as TGCAGCGTCGGACAGGGGGCCTATGGCTACACCTTC.

The gene calls are TRBV3-1 (or the pseudogene TRBV3-2) and TRBJ2-3; D possibly corresponds to TRBD1 (5 bases). The CDR3 is 12 amino acids. The germline V gene encodes CDR1 LGHDT and CDR2 YNNKEL (reference sequence). The V end lost 3 bases, the J end lost 11 bases, and 12 bases lay between the germline ends. Here the CDR3 reads CASSHGTGEQYF. CDR3 nucleotides: TGTGCCAGCAGCCATGGTACAGGAGAGCAGTATTTT.

This chain connects TRBV7-6 to TRBJ1-3, with TRBD1 as a possible D gene (5 bases). CDR3 length: 15 residues. V was pared by 3 bases and J by 7 bases, with 16 bases between. The germline gives CDR1 SGHVS, CDR2 FNYEAQ. CDR3 residues: CASSFHGQGSNTIYF. DNA for the CDR3: TGTGCCAGCAGCTTCCACGGGCAGGGATCGAACACCATATATTTT.

This sequence joins TRBV28 and TRBJ1-1; D call uncertain. This CDR3 has 13 residues. Trimming shortened V by 7 bases and J by 5 bases, and 14 bases separated the two germline ends. Germline CDR1 is MDHEN and CDR2 is SYDVKM. As DNA, the CDR3 is TGTGCCAGCACTAAGAGGGCGGTAACTGAAGCTTTCTTT. Its protein product is CASTKRAVTEAFF.

V usage is TRBV28 and J usage is TRBJ1-4; D not certain. Germline V CDR1 and CDR2: MDHEN, SYDVKM. Trimming removed 5 bases at V and 0 bases at J, with 13 bases between. The CDR3 runs 16 residues. The CDR3 DNA sequence: TGTGCCAGCAGTAACCAACTGGTTGCAACTAATGAAAAACTGTTTTTT. Its translation: CASSNQLVATNEKLFF.

This clone was seen a single time. The chain joins TRBV7-2 to TRBJ2-7, with TRBD2 identical over 8 bases. Per the germline V gene, CDR1 is SGHTA and CDR2 is FQGNSA. The V segment lost 1 base and the J segment 4 bases; nucleotides outside the gene matches: 12. The CDR3 runs 17 residues. CDR3 in DNA: TGTGCCAGCAGCTTAGAAACGGGAACGGGGGGGTTTTACGAGCAGTACTTC. It is translated as CASSLETGTGGFYEQYF. Full variable domain (missing parts from reference TRBV7-2 and TRBJ2-7): GAGVSQSPSNKVTEKGKDVELRCDPISGHTALYWYRQSLGQGLEFLIYFQGNSAPDKSGLPSDRFSAERTGGSVSTLTIQRTQQEDSAVYLCASSLETGTGGFYEQYFGPGTRLTVT.

J is TRBJ2-1 and V is TRBV19, with 10 bases matching TRBD2. CDR3 size: 14 residues. V lost 4 bases and J lost 4; bases outside the gene matches: 1. Germline values: CDR1 LNHDA, CDR2 SQIVND (reference sequence). The CDR3 protein is CASSTSGRYNEQFF. The CDR3 bases are TGTGCCAGTAGTACTAGCGGGAGATACAATGAGCAGTTCTTC.

The rearrangement uses TRBV6-5 and TRBJ1-3; D possibly corresponds to TRBD1 (6 bases). The CDR3 is 15 amino acids. V was pared by 6 bases and J by 7 bases, with 19 bases between. Germline assignment: CDR1 MNHEY and CDR2 SVGAGI. As DNA, the CDR3 is TGTGCCAGCAGCCCCAGGGGCCGGCTGTTTAACACCATATATTTT. This encodes CASSPRGRLFNTIYF.

V is TRBV12-5 and J is TRBJ1-1, with D hard to call. Trimming shortened V by 9 bases and J by 4 bases, and 18 bases separated the two germline ends. The CDR3 is 14 amino acids. Germline V CDR1 and CDR2: LGHNT, FRNRAP. The CDR3 protein is CASNGGASLTEAFF. DNA for the CDR3: TGTGCTAGCAATGGTGGAGCCTCTCTCACTGAAGCTTTCTTT.

The chain has TRBV6-5 and TRBJ1-2; 9 nucleotides agree with TRBD1. V gave up 6 bases and J gave up 8 bases; unmatched junction bases: 7. The germline V gene encodes CDR1 MNHEY and CDR2 SVGAGI. The CDR3 has 13 amino acids. In nucleotides, the CDR3 is TGTGCCAGCAGCCCACAGGGGGCGCTGGGCTACACCTTC. Residues: CASSPQGALGYTF.

This clone has more than one count but fewer than ten. V gene TRBV7-2 combines with J gene TRBJ2-2; D is uncertain. This CDR3 has 15 residues. Trimming shortened V by 3 bases and J by 1 base, and 9 bases separated the two germline ends. Germline V gives CDR1 SGHTA, CDR2 FQGNSA. The CDR3 sequence is CASSLSQLNTGELFF. DNA of the CDR3: TGTGCCAGCAGCTTGTCACAGTTGAACACCGGGGAGCTGTTTTTT.

The chain recombines TRBV2 with TRBJ1-4; possibly TRBD1 for D (6 bases). The CDR3 consists of 14 residues. Deletions cut 6 bases from V and 5 bases from J, with 13 bases between. CDR1 is SNHLY and CDR2 is FYNNEI in the germline V gene. CDR3 DNA sequence: TGTGCCAGCAGGGTGGACAGCTCAAATGAAAAACTGTTTTTT. Encoded protein: CASRVDSSNEKLFF.